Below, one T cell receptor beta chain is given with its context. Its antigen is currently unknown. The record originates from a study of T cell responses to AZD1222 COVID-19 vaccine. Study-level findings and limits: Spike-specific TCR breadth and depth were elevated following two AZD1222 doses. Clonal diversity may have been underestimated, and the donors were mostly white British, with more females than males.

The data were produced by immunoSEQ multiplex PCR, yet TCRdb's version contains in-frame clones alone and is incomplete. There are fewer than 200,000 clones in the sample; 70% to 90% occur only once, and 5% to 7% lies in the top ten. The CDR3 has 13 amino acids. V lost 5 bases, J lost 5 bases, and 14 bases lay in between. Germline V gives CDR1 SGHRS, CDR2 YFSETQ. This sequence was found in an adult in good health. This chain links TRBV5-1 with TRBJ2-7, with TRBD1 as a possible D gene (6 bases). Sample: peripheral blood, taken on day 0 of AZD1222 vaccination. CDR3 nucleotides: TGCGCCAGCAGAAAACAGGGTTTAGACGAGCAGTACTTC. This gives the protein CASRKQGLDEQYF.